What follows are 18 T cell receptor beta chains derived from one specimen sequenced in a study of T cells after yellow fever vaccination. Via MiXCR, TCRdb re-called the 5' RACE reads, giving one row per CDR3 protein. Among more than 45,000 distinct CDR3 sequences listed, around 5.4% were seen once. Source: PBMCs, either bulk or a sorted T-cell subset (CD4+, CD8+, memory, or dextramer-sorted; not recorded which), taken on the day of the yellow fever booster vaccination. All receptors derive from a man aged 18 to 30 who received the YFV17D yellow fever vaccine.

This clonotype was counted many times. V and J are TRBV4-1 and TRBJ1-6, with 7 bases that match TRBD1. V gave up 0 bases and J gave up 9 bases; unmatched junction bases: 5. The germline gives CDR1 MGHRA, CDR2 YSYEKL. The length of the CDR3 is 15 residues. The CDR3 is CASSQDRAGGSPLHF. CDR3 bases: TGCGCCAGCAGCCAAGATAGGGCAGGGGGTTCACCCCTCCACTTT.

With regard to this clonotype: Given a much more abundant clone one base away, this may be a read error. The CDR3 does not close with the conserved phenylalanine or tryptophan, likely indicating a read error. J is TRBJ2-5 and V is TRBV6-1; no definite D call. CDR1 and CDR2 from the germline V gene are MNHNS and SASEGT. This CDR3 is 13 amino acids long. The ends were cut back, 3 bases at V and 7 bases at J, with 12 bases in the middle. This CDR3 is CASSDRWIGTQYS. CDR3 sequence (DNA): TGTGCCAGCAGTGACCGGTGGATTGGGACCCAGTACTCC.

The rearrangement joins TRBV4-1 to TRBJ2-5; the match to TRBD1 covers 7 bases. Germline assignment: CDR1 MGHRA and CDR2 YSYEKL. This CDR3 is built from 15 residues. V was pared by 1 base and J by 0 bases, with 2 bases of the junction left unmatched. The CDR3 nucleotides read TGCGCCAGCAGCCAAGTTCAGGGGGACCAAGAGACCCAGTACTTC. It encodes CASSQVQGDQETQYF.

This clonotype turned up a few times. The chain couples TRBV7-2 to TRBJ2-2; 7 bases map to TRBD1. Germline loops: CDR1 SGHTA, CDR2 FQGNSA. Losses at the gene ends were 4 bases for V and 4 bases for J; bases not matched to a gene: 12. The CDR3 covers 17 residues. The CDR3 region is CASSWPLQGTTTGELFF. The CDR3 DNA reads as TGTGCCAGCAGCTGGCCCTTACAGGGGACGACCACCGGGGAGCTGTTTTTT.

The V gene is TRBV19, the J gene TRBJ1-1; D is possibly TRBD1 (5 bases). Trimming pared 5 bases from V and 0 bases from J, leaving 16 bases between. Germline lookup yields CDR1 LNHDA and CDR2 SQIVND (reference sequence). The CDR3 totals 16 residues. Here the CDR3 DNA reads TGTGCCAGTAGTTTCGGGACGATCGGACTGAACACTGAAGCTTTCTTT. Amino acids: CASSFGTIGLNTEAFF.

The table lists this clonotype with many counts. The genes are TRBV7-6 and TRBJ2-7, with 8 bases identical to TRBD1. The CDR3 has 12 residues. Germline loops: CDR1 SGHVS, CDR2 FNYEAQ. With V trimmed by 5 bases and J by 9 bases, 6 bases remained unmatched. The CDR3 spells CASSPDRVVQYV. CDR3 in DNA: TGTGCCAGCAGCCCGGACAGGGTCGTGCAGTACGTC.

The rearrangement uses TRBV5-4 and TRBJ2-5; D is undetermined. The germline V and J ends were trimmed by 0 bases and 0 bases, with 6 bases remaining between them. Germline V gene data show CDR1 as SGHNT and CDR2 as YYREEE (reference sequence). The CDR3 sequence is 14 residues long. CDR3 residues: CASSLDLYQETQYF. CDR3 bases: TGTGCCAGCAGCTTGGATTTGTACCAAGAGACCCAGTACTTC.

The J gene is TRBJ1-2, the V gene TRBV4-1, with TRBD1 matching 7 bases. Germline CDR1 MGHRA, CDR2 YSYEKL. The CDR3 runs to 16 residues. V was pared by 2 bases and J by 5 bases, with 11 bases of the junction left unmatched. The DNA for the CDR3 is TGCGCCAGCAGCCAATCCCTTACGACAGGGCCATATGGCTACACCTTC. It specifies CASSQSLTTGPYGYTF.

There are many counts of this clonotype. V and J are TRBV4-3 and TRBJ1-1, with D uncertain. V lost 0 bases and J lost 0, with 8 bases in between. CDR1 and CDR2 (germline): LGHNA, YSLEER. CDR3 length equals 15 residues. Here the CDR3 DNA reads TGCGCCAGCAGCCAAGATCTTGTTATGAACACTGAAGCTTTCTTT. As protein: CASSQDLVMNTEAFF.

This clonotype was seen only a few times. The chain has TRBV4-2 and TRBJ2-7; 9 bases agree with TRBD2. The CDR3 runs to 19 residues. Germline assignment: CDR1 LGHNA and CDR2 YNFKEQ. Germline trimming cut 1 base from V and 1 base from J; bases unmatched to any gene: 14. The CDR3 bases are TGTGCCAGCAGCCAAGTGAGCCCGCTAGCGGGGCCAATGTCCTACGAGCAGTACTTC. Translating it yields CASSQVSPLAGPMSYEQYF.

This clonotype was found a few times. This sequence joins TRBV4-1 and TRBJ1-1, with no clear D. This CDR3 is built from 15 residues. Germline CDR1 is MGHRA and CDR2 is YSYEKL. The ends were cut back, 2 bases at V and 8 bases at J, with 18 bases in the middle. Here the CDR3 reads CASSQKNLAASEAFF. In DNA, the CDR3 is TGCGCCAGCAGCCAAAAAAATCTCGCTGCATCGGAAGCTTTCTTT.

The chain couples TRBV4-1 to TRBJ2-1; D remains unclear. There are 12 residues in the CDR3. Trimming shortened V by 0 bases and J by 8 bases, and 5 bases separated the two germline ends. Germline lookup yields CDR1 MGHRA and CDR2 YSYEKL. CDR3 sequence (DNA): TGCGCCAGCAGCCAAGATCTAGATGAGCAGTTCTTC. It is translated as CASSQDLDEQFF.

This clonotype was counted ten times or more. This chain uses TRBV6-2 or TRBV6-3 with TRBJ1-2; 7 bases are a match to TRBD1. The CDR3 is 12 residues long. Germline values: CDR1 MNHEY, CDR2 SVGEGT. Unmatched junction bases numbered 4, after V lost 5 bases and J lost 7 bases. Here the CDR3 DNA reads TGTGCCAGCAGTAACAGGGGTGTTGGCTACACCTTC. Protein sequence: CASSNRGVGYTF.

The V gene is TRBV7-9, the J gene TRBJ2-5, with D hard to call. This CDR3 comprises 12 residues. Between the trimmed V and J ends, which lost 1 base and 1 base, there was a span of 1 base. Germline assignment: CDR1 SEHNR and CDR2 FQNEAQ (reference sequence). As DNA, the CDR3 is TGTGCCAGCAGCTTAGTCCAAGAGACCCAGTACTTC. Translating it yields CASSLVQETQYF.

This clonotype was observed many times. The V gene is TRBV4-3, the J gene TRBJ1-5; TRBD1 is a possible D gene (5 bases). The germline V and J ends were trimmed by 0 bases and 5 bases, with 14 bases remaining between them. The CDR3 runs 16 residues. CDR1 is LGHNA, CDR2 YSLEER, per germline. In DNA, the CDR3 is TGCGCCAGCAGCCAAGATGCACAGCGGGGGGATCAGCCCCAGCATTTT. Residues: CASSQDAQRGDQPQHF.

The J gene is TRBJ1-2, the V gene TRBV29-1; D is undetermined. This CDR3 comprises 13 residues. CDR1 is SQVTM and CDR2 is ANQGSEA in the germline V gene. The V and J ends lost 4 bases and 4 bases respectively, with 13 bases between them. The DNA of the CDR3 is TGCAGCGTTGTTGAGAATACCAGCTATGGCTACACCTTC. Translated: CSVVENTSYGYTF.

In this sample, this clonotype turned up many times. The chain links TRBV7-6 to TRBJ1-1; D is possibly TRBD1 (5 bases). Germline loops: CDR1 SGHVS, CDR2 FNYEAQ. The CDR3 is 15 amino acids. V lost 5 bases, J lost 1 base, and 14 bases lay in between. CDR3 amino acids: CASSLDGASNTEAFF. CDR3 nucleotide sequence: TGTGCCAGCAGCCTTGACGGGGCTTCGAACACTGAAGCTTTCTTT.

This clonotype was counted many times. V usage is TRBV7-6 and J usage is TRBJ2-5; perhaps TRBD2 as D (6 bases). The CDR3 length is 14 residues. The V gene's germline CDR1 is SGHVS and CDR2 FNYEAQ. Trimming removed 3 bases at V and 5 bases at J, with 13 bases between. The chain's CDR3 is CASSLGLKWETQYF. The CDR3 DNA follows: TGTGCCAGCAGCTTGGGACTGAAATGGGAGACCCAGTACTTC. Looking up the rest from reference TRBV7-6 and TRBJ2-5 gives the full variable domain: GAGVSQSPRYKVTKRGQDVALRCDPISGHVSLYWYRQALGQGPEFLTYFNYEAQQDKSGLPNDRFSAERPEGSISTLTIQRTEQRDSAMYRCASSLGLKWETQYFGPGTRLLVL.